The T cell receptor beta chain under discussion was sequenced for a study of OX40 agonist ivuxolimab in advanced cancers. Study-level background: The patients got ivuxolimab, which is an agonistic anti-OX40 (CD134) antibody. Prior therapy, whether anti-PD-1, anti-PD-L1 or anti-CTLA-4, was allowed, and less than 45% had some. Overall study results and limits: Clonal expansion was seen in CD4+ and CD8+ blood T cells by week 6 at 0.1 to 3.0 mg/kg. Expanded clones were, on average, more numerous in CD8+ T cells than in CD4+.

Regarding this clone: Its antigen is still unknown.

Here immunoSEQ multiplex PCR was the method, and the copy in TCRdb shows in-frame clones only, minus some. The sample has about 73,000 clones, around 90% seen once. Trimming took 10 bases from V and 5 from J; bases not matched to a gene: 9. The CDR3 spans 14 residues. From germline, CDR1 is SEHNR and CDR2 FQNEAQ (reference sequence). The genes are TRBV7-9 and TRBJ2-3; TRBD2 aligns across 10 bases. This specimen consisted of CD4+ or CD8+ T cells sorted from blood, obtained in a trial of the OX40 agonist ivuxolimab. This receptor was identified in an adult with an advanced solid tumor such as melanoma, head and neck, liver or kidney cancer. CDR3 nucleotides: TGTGCCACTAGCCTAGCGGGAGTCAGAGATACGCAGTATTTT. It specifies CATSLAGVRDTQYF.